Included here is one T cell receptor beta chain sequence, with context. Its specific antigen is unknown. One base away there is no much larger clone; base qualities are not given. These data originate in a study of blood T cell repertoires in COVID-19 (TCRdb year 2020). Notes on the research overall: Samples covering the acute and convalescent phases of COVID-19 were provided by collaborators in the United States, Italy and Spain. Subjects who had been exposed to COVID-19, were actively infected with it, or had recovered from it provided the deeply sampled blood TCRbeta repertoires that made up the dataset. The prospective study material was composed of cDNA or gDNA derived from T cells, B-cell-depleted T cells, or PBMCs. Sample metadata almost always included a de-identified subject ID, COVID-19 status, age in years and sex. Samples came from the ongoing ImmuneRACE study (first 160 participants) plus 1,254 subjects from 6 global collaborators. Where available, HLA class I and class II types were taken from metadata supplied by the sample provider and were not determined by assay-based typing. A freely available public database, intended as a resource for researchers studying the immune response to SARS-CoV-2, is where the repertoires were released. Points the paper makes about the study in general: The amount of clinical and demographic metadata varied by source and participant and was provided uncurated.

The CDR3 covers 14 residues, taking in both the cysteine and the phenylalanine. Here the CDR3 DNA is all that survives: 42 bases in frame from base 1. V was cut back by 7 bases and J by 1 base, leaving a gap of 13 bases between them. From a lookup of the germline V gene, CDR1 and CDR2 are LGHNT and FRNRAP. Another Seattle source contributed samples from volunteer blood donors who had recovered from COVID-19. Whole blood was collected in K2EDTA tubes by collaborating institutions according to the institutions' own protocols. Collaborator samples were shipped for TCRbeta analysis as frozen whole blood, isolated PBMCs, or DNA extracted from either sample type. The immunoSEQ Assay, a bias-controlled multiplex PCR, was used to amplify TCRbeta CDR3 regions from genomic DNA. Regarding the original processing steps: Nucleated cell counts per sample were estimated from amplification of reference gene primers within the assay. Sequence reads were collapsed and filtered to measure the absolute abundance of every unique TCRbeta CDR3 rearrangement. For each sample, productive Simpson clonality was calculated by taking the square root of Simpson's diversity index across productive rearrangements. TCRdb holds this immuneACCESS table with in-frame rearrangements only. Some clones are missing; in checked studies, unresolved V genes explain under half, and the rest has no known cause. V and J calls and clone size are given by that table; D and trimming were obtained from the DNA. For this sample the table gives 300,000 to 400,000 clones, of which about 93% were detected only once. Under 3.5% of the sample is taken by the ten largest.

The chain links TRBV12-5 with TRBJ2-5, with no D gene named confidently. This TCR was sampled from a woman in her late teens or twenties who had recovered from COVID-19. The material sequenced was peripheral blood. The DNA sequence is TGTGCTAGTGCCCGGGTGGGTCCCCAAGAGACCCAGTACTTC. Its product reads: CASARVGPQETQYF.